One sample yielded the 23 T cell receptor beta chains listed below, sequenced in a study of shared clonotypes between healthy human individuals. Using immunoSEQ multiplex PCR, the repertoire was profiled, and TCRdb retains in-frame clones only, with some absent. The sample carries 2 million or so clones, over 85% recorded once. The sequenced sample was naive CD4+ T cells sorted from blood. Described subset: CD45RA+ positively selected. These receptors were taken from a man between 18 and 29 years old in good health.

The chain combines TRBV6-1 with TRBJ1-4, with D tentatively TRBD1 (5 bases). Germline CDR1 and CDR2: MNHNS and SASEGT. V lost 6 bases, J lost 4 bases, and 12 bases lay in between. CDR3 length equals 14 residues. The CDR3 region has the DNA TGTGCCAGCAGGAGACAGAGCGGTAATGAAAAACTGTTTTTT. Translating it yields CASRRQSGNEKLFF.

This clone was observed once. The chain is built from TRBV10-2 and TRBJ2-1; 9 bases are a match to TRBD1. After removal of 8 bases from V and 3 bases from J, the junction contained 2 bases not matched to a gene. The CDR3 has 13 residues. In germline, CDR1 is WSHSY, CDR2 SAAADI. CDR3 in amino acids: CASRDRDYNEQFF. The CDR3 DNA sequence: TGCGCCAGCCGGGACAGGGACTACAATGAGCAGTTCTTC.

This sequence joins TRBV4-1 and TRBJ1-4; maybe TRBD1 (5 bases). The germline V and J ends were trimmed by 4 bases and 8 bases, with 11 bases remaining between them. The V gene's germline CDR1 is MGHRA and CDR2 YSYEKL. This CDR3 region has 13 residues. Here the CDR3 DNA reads TGCGCCAGCAGCCGGGCTTACAGGGAAAAACTGTTTTTT. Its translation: CASSRAYREKLFF.

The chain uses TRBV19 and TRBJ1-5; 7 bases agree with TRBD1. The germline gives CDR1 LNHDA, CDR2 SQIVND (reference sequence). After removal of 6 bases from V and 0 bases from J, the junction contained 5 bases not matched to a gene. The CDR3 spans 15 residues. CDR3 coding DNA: TGTGCCAGTAGGGGGACAGCTTATAGCAATCAGCCCCAGCATTTT. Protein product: CASRGTAYSNQPQHF.

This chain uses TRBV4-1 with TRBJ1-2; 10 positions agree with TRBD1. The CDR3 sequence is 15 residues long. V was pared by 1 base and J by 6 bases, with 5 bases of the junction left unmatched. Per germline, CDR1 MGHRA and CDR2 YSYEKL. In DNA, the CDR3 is TGCGCCAGCAGCCAAGGACAGGGGGCGGGGGATGGCTACACCTTC. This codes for CASSQGQGAGDGYTF.

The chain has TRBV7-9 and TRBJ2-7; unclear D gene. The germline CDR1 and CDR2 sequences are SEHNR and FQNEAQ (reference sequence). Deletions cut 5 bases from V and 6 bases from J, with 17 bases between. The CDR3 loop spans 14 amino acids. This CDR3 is CASSPNLLNSEQYF. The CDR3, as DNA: TGTGCCAGCAGCCCCAATTTACTGAATTCCGAGCAGTACTTC.

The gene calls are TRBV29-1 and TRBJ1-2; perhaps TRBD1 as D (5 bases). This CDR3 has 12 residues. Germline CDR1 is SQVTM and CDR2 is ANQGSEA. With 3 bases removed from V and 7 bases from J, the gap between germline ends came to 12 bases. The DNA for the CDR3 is TGCAGCGTTGAGCTCAGGGCTCGTGGCTACACCTTC. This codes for CSVELRARGYTF.

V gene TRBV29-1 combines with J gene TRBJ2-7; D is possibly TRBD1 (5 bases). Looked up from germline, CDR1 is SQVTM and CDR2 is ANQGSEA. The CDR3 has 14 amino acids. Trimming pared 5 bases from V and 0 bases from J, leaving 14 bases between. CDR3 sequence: CSVLKGLPSYEQYF. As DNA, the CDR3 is TGCAGCGTTCTGAAGGGGCTTCCCTCCTACGAGCAGTACTTC.

The CDR3 bases are TGCGCCAGCAGCACGACCCCCTCTGTATCCCAGTACTTC. It translates to CASSTTPSVSQYF. V gene TRBV5-1 combines with J gene TRBJ2-5; D remains unclear. The V gene's germline CDR1 is SGHRS and CDR2 YFSETQ. The CDR3 totals 13 residues. Trimming removed 4 bases from V and 9 bases from J, with 16 bases in between. Full variable domain (outside the CDR3, taken from reference TRBV5-1 and TRBJ2-5): KAGVTQTPRYLIKTRGQQVTLSCSPISGHRSVSWYQQTPGQGLQFLFEYFSETQRNKGNFPGRFSGRQFSNSRSEMNVSTLELGDSALYLCASSTTPSVSQYFGPGTRLLVL.

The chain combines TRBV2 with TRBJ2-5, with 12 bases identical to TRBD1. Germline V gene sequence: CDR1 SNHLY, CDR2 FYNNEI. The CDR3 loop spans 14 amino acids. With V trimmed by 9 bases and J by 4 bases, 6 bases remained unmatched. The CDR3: CASSLGQGAETQYF. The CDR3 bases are TGTGCCAGTAGTTTGGGACAGGGGGCAGAGACCCAGTACTTC.

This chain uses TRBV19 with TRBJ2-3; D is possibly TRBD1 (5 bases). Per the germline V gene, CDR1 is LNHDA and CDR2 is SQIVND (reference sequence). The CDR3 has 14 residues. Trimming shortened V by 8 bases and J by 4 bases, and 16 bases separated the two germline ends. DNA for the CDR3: TGTGCCAGTGCGGACATATTCCGGTCAGATACGCAGTATTTT. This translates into CASADIFRSDTQYF. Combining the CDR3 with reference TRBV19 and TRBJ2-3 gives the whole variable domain DGGITQSPKYLFRKEGQNVTLSCEQNLNHDAMYWYRQDPGQGLRLIYYSQIVNDFQKGDIAEGYSVSREKKESFPLTVTSAQKNPTAFYLCASADIFRSDTQYFGPGTRLTVL.

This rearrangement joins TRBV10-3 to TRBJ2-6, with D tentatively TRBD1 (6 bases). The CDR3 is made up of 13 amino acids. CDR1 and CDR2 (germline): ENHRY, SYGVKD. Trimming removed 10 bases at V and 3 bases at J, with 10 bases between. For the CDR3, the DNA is TGTGCCACCCAGGGGAATGGGGCCAACGTCCTGACTTTC. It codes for CATQGNGANVLTF.

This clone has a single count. The DNA of the CDR3 is TGTGCCAGCAGCTTAGGACTTACCCGCTACTACGAGCAGTACTTC. It encodes CASSLGLTRYYEQYF. V and J are TRBV7-6 and TRBJ2-7; D call uncertain. V lost 1 base to trimming and J lost 3 bases, with 13 bases between them. CDR3 size: 15 residues. The germline V gene encodes CDR1 SGHVS and CDR2 FNYEAQ.

CDR3 sequence: CASSPTGGPIYGYTF. CDR3 sequence (DNA): TGTGCCAGCAGTCCCACGGGGGGCCCAATCTATGGCTACACCTTC. V is TRBV28 and J is TRBJ1-2; the D gene is possibly TRBD1 (6 bases). CDR3 length: 15 amino acids. The V gene lost 5 bases and the J gene lost 4 bases, with 17 bases spanning the gap. Germline V gene sequence: CDR1 MDHEN, CDR2 SYDVKM.

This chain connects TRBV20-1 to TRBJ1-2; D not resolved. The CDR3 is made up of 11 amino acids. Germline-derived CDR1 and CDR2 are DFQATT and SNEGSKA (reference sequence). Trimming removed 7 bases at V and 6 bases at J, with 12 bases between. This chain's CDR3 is CSGGWFDGYTF. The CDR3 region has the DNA TGCAGTGGAGGCTGGTTCGATGGCTACACCTTC.

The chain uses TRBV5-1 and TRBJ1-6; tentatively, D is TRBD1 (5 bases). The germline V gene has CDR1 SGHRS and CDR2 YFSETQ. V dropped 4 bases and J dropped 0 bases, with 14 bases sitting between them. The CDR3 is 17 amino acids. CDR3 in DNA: TGCGCCAGCAGCCCCTGGGGGTTAAGCTCCTATAATTCACCCCTCCACTTT. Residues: CASSPWGLSSYNSPLHF.

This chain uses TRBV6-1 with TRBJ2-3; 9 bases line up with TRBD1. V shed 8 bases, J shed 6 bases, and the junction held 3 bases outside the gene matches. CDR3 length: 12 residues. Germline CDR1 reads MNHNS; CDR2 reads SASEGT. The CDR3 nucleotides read TGTGCCAGCGGACAGGGGTGGGATACGCAGTATTTT. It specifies CASGQGWDTQYF.

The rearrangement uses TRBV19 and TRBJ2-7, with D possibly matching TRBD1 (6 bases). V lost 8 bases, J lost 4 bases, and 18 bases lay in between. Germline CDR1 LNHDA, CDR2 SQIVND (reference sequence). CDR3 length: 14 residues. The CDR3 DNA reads TGTGCCAGTTCGGACAGAGGGCAGGGATACGAGCAGTACTTC. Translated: CASSDRGQGYEQYF.

The CDR3 sequence is CASSPRRRSDTQYF. The CDR3 nucleotides are TGTGCCAGCTCACCGAGAAGAAGATCAGATACGCAGTATTTT. V usage is TRBV18 and J usage is TRBJ2-3; the D is unclear. Germline loops: CDR1 KGHSH, CDR2 LQKENI. V shed 3 bases and J shed 4 bases, with 11 bases lying between them. There are 14 residues in the CDR3.

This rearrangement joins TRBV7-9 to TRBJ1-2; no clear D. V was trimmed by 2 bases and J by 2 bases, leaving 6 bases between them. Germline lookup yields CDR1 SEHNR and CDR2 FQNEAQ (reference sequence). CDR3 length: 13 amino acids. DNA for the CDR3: TGTGCCAGCAGCTTAACCAGGAACTATGGCTACACCTTC. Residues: CASSLTRNYGYTF.

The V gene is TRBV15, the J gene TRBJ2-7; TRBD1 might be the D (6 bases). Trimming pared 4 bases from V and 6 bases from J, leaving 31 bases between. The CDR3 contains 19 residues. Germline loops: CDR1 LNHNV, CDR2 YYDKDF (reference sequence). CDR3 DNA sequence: TGTGCCACCAGCACACCCGCAACGCAACGGGACAATAAGGTGCCCGAGCAGTACTTC. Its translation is CATSTPATQRDNKVPEQYF. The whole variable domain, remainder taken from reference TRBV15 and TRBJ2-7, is DAMVIQNPRYQVTQFGKPVTLSCSQTLNHNVMYWYQQKSSQAPKLLFHYYDKDFNNEADTPDNFQSRRPNTSFCFLDIRSPGLGDTAMYLCATSTPATQRDNKVPEQYFGPGTRLTVT.

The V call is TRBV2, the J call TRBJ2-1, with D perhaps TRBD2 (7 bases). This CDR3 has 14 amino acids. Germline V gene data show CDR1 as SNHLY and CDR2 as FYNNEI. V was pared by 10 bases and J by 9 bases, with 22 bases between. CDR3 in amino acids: CATTLGREGGEQFF. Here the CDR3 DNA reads TGTGCCACTACCCTCGGCAGGGAGGGGGGTGAGCAGTTCTTC.

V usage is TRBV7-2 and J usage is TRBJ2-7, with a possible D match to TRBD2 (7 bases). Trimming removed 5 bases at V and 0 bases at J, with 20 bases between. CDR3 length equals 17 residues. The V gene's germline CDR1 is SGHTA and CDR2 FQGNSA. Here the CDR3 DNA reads TGTGCCAGCAGCCCCTCAACAACAGGGACTAACTCCTACGAGCAGTACTTC. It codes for CASSPSTTGTNSYEQYF.